These 8 T cell receptor beta chains came from one sample sequenced in a study of spatial heterogeneity in lung cancer. TCRdb re-called the 5' RACE reads with MiXCR, one entry per CDR3 protein. In the table there are approximately 25,000 distinct CDR3 sequences, about 7.2% of which are singletons. As to time point: sample taken at primary tumor resection. The sample consisted of PBMCs, taken at surgery. All receptors derive from a male donor with early-stage non-small cell lung cancer.

This clonotype came up a few times. The rearrangement uses TRBV5-6 and TRBJ1-6, with 7 bases that match TRBD1. The CDR3 spans 16 residues. Germline trimming cut 4 bases from V and 10 bases from J; bases unmatched to any gene: 14. Germline V CDR1 and CDR2: SGHDT, YYEEEE. CDR3 loop: CASSPSERQGYSPLHF. The CDR3 nucleotides are TGTGCCAGCAGCCCCTCGGAGCGACAGGGATACTCACCCCTCCACTTT.

This clonotype was counted at least ten times. This rearrangement joins TRBV20-1 to TRBJ2-1, with 7 bases matching TRBD1. Germline lookup yields CDR1 DFQATT and CDR2 SNEGSKA (reference sequence). J gave up 8 bases and V 0 bases, and 7 bases lay outside the gene matches. The CDR3 totals 14 residues. CDR3 sequence reads: CSARDAQGKHEQFF. CDR3 DNA: TGCAGTGCTAGAGATGCACAGGGGAAACATGAGCAGTTCTTC.

On this clonotype itself: The junction does not match germline at one end; this may be a read error. The rearrangement uses TRBV7-7 and TRBJ2-5; no firm D call. Germline assignment: CDR1 SSHAT and CDR2 FNYEAQ (reference sequence). This CDR3 region has 15 residues. This chain's CDR3 is CASSRGRVVNETQYF. As DNA, the CDR3 is TGTGCTAGCAGCCGCGGCCGGGTGGTGAATGAGACCCAGTACTTC.

This clonotype turned up a few times. V is TRBV5-1 and J is TRBJ1-5; a possible D gene is TRBD1 (5 bases). The germline CDR1 and CDR2 sequences are SGHRS and YFSETQ. The germline V and J ends were trimmed by 4 bases and 7 bases, with 15 bases remaining between them. CDR3 length: 14 residues. The CDR3 here is CASSAGGGGQPQHF. CDR3 in DNA: TGCGCCAGCAGCGCCGGAGGTGGGGGACAGCCCCAGCATTTT.

The table lists this clonotype with a few counts. The chain has TRBV7-2 and TRBJ1-3, with D hard to call. This CDR3 region has 16 residues. Per the germline V gene, CDR1 is SGHTA and CDR2 is FQGNSA. The ends were cut back, 1 base at V and 0 bases at J, with 10 bases in the middle. CDR3 residues: CASSLEPGISGNTIYF. The CDR3 nucleotides are TGTGCCAGCAGCTTAGAGCCAGGAATCTCTGGAAACACCATATATTTT. Filled out from reference TRBV7-2 and TRBJ1-3, the complete variable domain reads GAGVSQSPSNKVTEKGKDVELRCDPISGHTALYWYRQSLGQGLEFLIYFQGNSAPDKSGLPSDRFSAERTGGSVSTLTIQRTQQEDSAVYLCASSLEPGISGNTIYFGEGSWLTVV.

J is TRBJ1-1 and V is TRBV7-3; no firm D call. Germline-derived CDR1 and CDR2 are SGHTA and FQGTGA. V lost 4 bases, J lost 7 bases, and 10 bases lay in between. The CDR3 length is 12 residues. The CDR3: CASSYGWGEAFF. DNA of the CDR3: TGTGCCAGCAGCTATGGGTGGGGTGAAGCTTTCTTT.

This clonotype has ten or more counts. This chain connects TRBV11-2 to TRBJ1-1; D call uncertain. The CDR3 has 17 amino acids. The germline CDR1 and CDR2 sequences are SGHAT and FQNNGV. The V end was cut by 3 bases, the J end by 2 bases, with 19 bases between. CDR3 in DNA: TGTGCCAGCAGCTTCCAGTATGGTGCCAGAGTAAACACTGAAGCTTTCTTT. Protein: CASSFQYGARVNTEAFF.

This clonotype is labeled medium-sized. The chain links TRBV5-1 to TRBJ2-1; 9 bases map to TRBD2. The trim removed 3 bases at V and 3 bases at J, leaving 7 bases unmatched. This CDR3 contains 16 residues. The germline V gene encodes CDR1 SGHRS and CDR2 YFSETQ. The DNA for the CDR3 is TGCGCCAGCAGCTGGGGACTAGCCGGAGACTACAATGAGCAGTTCTTC. Its translation is CASSWGLAGDYNEQFF.